This T cell receptor (beta chain) originates from a study of T cells in Graves' hyperthyroidism and ophthalmopathy. The TCR beta CDR3 regions underwent amplification using RNA transcripts as the source. First-round RT-PCR targeting the TCR CDR3 was performed with the HTBI primer set. TCRdb recomputed calls from the multiplex PCR reads with MiXCR, one row per CDR3 protein. The sample has hundreds of thousands of distinct CDR3 sequences; about 14% are singletons. This clonotype has at least ten counts. The V gene's germline CDR1 is SQVTM and CDR2 ANQGSEA. V gave up 5 bases and J gave up 5 bases; unmatched junction bases: 14. The CDR3 extends over 15 amino acids. Uncontrolled infection, other autoimmune disease, pregnancy or lactation excluded patients.

The sequence came from a woman between 35 and 50 years old with Graves' ophthalmopathy. The gene calls are TRBV29-1 and TRBJ2-7, with 8 bases fitting TRBD2. The sequencing sample was made of blood. The CDR3 DNA reads as TGCAGCGTTAACTCCGGGACTAGAGCGGTCGACGAGCAGTACTTC. Protein sequence: CSVNSGTRAVDEQYF.